This T cell receptor beta chain stems from a study of T cell repertoires in cytomegalovirus infection. Whole-study findings and limits: HLA-C-restricted CMV-specific TCR beta clonotypes were dominant in the ex vivo response.

TCRdb passed the reads through MiXCR, listing each CDR3 protein once. The sample has more than 650,000 distinct CDR3 sequences, under 40% seen once. This clonotype was counted between two and nine times. Its specificity is not known. V shed 1 base and J shed 4 bases, with 13 bases lying between them. CDR1 is SGHAT, CDR2 FQNNGV, per germline. The CDR3 spans 15 residues. This chain joins TRBV11-2 and TRBJ1-1, with no clear D. Material for sequencing was PBMCs. The sequence came from a human donor in good health (CMV status not recorded). Some clones in this sample may be carry-over from other donors' samples. This CDR3 is CASSLVFGVGTEAFF. Here the CDR3 DNA reads TGTGCCAGCAGCTTAGTATTCGGCGTGGGCACTGAAGCTTTCTTT.